A selection of T cell receptor beta chains follows, all from one sample in a study of blood T cell repertoires in COVID-19. TCRdb keeps only in-frame clones here, not all; method: immunoSEQ multiplex PCR. The sample carries around 170,000 clones, 70% to 85% recorded once. The sequenced sample was PBMCs or T cells enriched from blood (not recorded which). These receptors were collected from a man aged 45 to 65 who had recovered from COVID-19. CDR3s include the opening cysteine and the closing phenylalanine or tryptophan. D genes are given only for firm matches. Where a row states a size, it is once, few, many or the class of an expanded clone; other rows omit it.

clone_size d_call j_call v_call cdr3_aa cdr3_nt
NA NA TRBJ2-2 TRBV11-2 CASSKQQGVGELFF TGTGCCAGCAGCAAACAACAGGGCGTCGGGGAGCTGTTTTTT
NA NA TRBJ2-3 TRBV5-1 CASSLVWASSTDTQYF TGCGCCAGCAGCTTGGTTTGGGCCTCTAGCACAGATACGCAGTATTTT
NA TRBD1 TRBJ2-5 TRBV5-1 CASSRDREETQYF TGCGCCAGCAGCCGGGACAGGGAAGAGACCCAGTACTTC
NA NA TRBJ1-3 TRBV4-2 CASSQARASGNTIYF TGTGCCAGCAGCCAAGCGCGGGCGTCCGGAAACACCATATATTTT
NA NA TRBJ1-2 TRBV5-4 CASSLDSAFSGYTF TGTGCCAGCAGCTTGGATTCTGCCTTTAGTGGCTACACCTTC
NA NA TRBJ1-2 TRBV5-5 CASSLAVAGDGYTF TGTGCCAGCAGCTTGGCGGTGGCAGGGGATGGCTACACCTTC
NA TRBD1 TRBJ1-2 TRBV27 CASSPYRGGYTF TGTGCCAGCAGTCCCTACAGGGGTGGGTACACCTTC
NA TRBD1 TRBJ2-3 TRBV19 CASSIGFGTGVTDTQYF TGTGCCAGTAGTATAGGTTTCGGGACAGGGGTCACAGATACGCAGTATTTT
NA NA TRBJ1-2 TRBV24-1 CATSDSFQDYYGYTF TGTGCCACCAGTGATTCCTTTCAGGACTACTATGGCTACACCTTC
NA TRBD1 TRBJ1-5 TRBV5-6 CASSWGQGHQPQHF TGTGCCAGCAGCTGGGGACAGGGGCATCAGCCCCAGCATTTT
NA TRBD1 TRBJ2-5 TRBV7-6 CASSPSTGGGTETQYF TGTGCCAGCAGCCCGTCGACAGGGGGGGGGACAGAGACCCAGTACTTC
NA NA TRBJ2-5 TRBV3-1/TRBV3-2 CASSPGTSQETQYF TGTGCCAGCAGCCCCGGGACAAGCCAAGAGACCCAGTACTTC
NA NA TRBJ1-5 TRBV7-8 CASSPTGAGQPQHF TGTGCCAGCAGCCCGACAGGCGCAGGTCAGCCCCAGCATTTT
NA NA TRBJ2-7 TRBV10-3 CAISAAWTAPGSYEQYF TGTGCCATCAGTGCAGCTTGGACAGCGCCTGGGAGCTACGAGCAGTACTTC
once TRBD2 TRBJ2-1 TRBV9 CASSVGAGGQFEQFF TGTGCCAGCAGCGTAGGAGCGGGGGGGCAATTTGAGCAGTTCTTC
NA NA TRBJ1-1 TRBV7-3 CASSRRGIKSEAFF TGTGCCAGCAGCCGCCGGGGGATCAAGAGTGAAGCTTTCTTT
NA TRBD1 TRBJ2-3 TRBV7-9 CASSQNRQGHDRTQYF TGTGCCAGCAGCCAAAATAGACAGGGTCACGATCGTACGCAGTATTTT
NA NA TRBJ1-3 TRBV7-8 CASSLASTAGNTIYF TGTGCCAGCAGCTTAGCAAGTACAGCTGGAAACACCATATATTTT
NA NA TRBJ1-2 TRBV4-1 CASSQGRVGYTF TGCGCCAGCAGCCAAGGGAGGGTTGGCTACACCTTC
NA TRBD2 TRBJ2-1 TRBV11-3 CASSPGGGLYEQFF TGTGCCAGCAGCCCCGGCGGGGGTTTGTATGAGCAGTTCTTC
NA TRBD1 TRBJ1-5 TRBV18 CASSPGGQGVTNQPQHF TGTGCCAGCTCACCGGGGGGACAGGGGGTGACTAATCAGCCCCAGCATTTT
NA TRBD1 TRBJ1-1 TRBV7-8 CASSPPRGRGEMNTEAFF TGTGCCAGCAGCCCTCCCCGAGGCAGGGGGGAAATGAACACTGAAGCTTTCTTT
NA NA TRBJ1-2 TRBV18 CASSPGTGPGSAYGYTF TGTGCCAGCTCACCAGGGACTGGGCCCGGTAGTGCCTATGGCTACACCTTC
NA NA TRBJ1-2 TRBV23-1 CAQGMRGYTF TGCGCCCAGGGAATGAGAGGCTACACCTTC
NA NA TRBJ1-2 TRBV2 CASSERQVYYGYTF TGTGCCAGCAGTGAAAGACAGGTTTACTATGGCTACACCTTC
NA TRBD1 TRBJ2-7 TRBV10-3 CAIRGQNAYEQYF TGTGCCATCAGGGGACAGAATGCCTACGAGCAGTACTTC
NA NA TRBJ1-2 TRBV19 CASSGEDRANYGYTF TGTGCCAGTAGTGGGGAGGACCGTGCTAACTATGGCTACACCTTC
NA NA TRBJ1-2 TRBV7-8 CASSLMPGDYGYTF TGTGCCAGCAGCTTAATGCCAGGGGACTATGGCTACACCTTC